This T cell receptor beta chain was retrieved from a study of blood T cell repertoires in COVID-19. Turning to the study itself: From the United States, Italy and Spain came samples of acute and convalescent COVID-19. The cDNA or gDNA used as material had been derived from T cells, B-cell-depleted T cells, or PBMCs.

V lost 5 bases to trimming and J lost 5 bases, with 9 bases between them. CDR3 length: 12 amino acids. Germline V lookup: CDR1 SEHNR, CDR2 FQNEAQ (reference sequence). Original methodology: Amplified reference gene primers provided the basis for estimating nucleated cell counts. Clones were read by immunoSEQ multiplex PCR, and TCRdb kept only the in-frame ones, dropping some. That table furnishes V, J and clone size, whereas the DNA furnished D and trimming. Counted here are around 250,000 clones, roughly nine tenths occurring once; the ten biggest clones make up 6.2%. The chain employs TRBV7-9 and TRBJ1-1; D is undetermined. This receptor was obtained from a man between 60 and 70 years old with acute or convalescent COVID-19. The sample consisted of peripheral blood. The CDR3: CASSRAETEAFF. The CDR3 DNA sequence: TGTGCCAGCAGCCGCGCCGAAACTGAAGCTTTCTTT.